This T cell receptor beta chain was captured in a study of glioma-infiltrating T cells after dendritic cell vaccination. Patients had residual fresh-frozen tumor tissue and more than two years of survival data. No glioblastoma patient carried an isocitrate dehydrogenase mutation. The assay was immunoSEQ multiplex PCR, and TCRdb's table has in-frame clones only and misses some. The sample has under 100,000 clones, about 83% seen once; the top ten hold 2.5% to 3%. The sample was blood, taken before dendritic cell vaccination. This sequence originates from a human donor with glioblastoma.

As DNA, the CDR3 is TGTGCCAGCAGCTCCAACAGGGGTAGCACAGATACGCAGTATTTT. Translated, it gives CASSSNRGSTDTQYF. V and J are TRBV5-4 and TRBJ2-3, with 7 bases aligning to TRBD1. V lost 3 bases, J lost 0 bases, and 4 bases stayed unmatched. The CDR3 runs to 15 residues. Germline V gives CDR1 SGHNT, CDR2 YYREEE (reference sequence).